This is a list of T cell receptor beta chains from one sample in a study of resident and recirculating memory T cells in vitiligo. Sequencing was performed with immunoSEQ multiplex PCR; in TCRdb, only in-frame clones are kept and a portion is missing. The sample has around 38,000 clones; around nine tenths are singletons. Specimen: blood. Receptors were obtained from a male donor with vitiligo. Each CDR3 is given without its conserved first and last residue.

j_call v_call cdr3_aa
TRBJ1-2 TRBV5-6 ASSLDGERGYT
TRBJ2-1 TRBV7-4 ASSWTGTGFLSQF
TRBJ2-5 TRBV5-6 ASSLVQTQETQY
TRBJ2-7 TRBV2 ATAPSGQLGLSYEQY
TRBJ2-3 TRBV10-3 AISNPRGGSTDTQY
TRBJ1-1 TRBV15 ATSGVRRGTEAF
TRBJ1-1 TRBV19 ASSDPGDMNTEAF
TRBJ2-2 TRBV19 ASSKGLAGNTGELF
TRBJ2-7 TRBV11-2 ASSLSSYEQY
TRBJ2-2 TRBV6-1 ASSEEGLISTGELF
TRBJ2-5 TRBV4-3 ASSEAVEETQY
TRBJ2-1 TRBV6-1 ASTTGSSYNEQF
TRBJ2-5 TRBV9 ASSAGLAGLKKETQY
TRBJ2-2 TRBV12-5 ASGLGQGAGELF